This TCR beta chain was retrieved from a study of blood T cell repertoires in COVID-19. Study summary: The United States, Italy and Spain were the sources of the acute and convalescent COVID-19 samples. T cells, B-cell-depleted T cells, or PBMCs provided the cDNA or gDNA that served as material.

The germline V gene encodes CDR1 KGHSH and CDR2 LQKENI. This CDR3 region has 13 residues. The V end was cut by 8 bases, the J end by 1 base, with 11 bases between. Enrolment of Seattle patients took place during active infection, and they were followed longitudinally. Profiling relied on immunoSEQ multiplex PCR, and the TCRdb table lists in-frame clones only, not all of them. Of about 170,000 clones listed, about 85% are singletons. The genes are TRBV18 and TRBJ1-1; perhaps TRBD1 as D (6 bases). Sequenced sample: peripheral blood. The TCR sequence derives from a man older than 75 with COVID-19, enrolled during active disease. The CDR3 nucleotides read TGTGCCAGCCTCCGGGACAAGAACACTGAAGCTTTCTTT. Its translation is CASLRDKNTEAFF.